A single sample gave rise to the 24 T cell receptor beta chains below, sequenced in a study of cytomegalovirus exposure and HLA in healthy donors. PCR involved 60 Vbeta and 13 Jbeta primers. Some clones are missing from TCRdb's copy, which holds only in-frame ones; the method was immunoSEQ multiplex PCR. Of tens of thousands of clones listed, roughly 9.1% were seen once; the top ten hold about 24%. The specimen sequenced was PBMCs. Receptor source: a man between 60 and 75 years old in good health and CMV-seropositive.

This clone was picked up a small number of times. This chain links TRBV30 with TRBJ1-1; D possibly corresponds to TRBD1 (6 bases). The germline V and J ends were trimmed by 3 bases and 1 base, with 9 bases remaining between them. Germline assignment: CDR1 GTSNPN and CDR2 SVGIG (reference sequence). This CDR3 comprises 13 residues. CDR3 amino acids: CAWRKGGNTEAFF. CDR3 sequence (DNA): TGTGCCTGGAGAAAAGGGGGGAACACTGAAGCTTTCTTT.

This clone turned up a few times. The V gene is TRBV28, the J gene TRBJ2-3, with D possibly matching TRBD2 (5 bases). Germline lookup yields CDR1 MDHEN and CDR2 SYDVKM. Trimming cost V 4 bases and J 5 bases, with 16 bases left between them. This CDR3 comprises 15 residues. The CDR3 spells CASSSPPQLVDTQYF. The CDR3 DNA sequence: TGTGCCAGCAGTTCCCCCCCCCAACTAGTAGATACGCAGTATTTT.

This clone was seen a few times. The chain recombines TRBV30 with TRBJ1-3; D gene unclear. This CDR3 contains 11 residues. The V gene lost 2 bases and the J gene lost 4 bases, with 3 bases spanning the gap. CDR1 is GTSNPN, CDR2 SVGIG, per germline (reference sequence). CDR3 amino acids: CAWSSGNTIYF. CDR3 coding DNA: TGTGCCTGGAGTTCGGGAAACACCATATATTTT.

In DNA, the CDR3 is TGTGCCAGCAGTTATATGGCAGGGGCCTACGAGCAGTACGTC. Translating gives CASSYMAGAYEQYV. The chain carries TRBV6-5 and TRBJ2-7; TRBD1 is a possible D gene (6 bases). Looked up from germline, CDR1 is MNHEY and CDR2 is SVGAGI. The CDR3 runs to 14 residues. The V gene lost 3 bases and the J gene lost 2 bases, with 11 bases spanning the gap.

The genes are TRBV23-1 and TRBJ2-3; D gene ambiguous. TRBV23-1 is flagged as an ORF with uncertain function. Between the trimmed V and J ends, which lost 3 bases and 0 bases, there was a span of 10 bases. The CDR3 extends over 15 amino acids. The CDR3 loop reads CASSHQRPSTDTQYF. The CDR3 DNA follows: TGCGCCAGCAGTCACCAGAGGCCTAGCACAGATACGCAGTATTTT.

CDR3 in amino acids: CASSLGGQGRSPLHF. CDR3 DNA: TGCGCCAGCAGCTTGGGGGGGCAGGGGCGATCACCCCTCCACTTT. The V call is TRBV5-1, the J call TRBJ1-6, with D possibly matching TRBD1 (6 bases). V was clipped by 0 bases and J by 10 bases, with 14 bases between them. Germline V lookup: CDR1 SGHRS, CDR2 YFSETQ. The CDR3 loop spans 15 amino acids.

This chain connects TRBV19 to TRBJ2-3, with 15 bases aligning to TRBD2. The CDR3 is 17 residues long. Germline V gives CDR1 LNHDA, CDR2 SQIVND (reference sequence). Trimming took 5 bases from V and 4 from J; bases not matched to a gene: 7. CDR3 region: CASSPGTSGRISDTQYF. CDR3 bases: TGTGCCAGTAGTCCCGGGACTAGCGGGAGGATCTCAGATACGCAGTATTTT.

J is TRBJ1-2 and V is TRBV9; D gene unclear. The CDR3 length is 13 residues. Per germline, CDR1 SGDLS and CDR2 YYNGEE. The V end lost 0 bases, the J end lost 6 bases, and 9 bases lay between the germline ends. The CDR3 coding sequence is TGTGCCAGCAGCGTAGTACCAGCGGATGGCTACACCTTC. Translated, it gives CASSVVPADGYTF.

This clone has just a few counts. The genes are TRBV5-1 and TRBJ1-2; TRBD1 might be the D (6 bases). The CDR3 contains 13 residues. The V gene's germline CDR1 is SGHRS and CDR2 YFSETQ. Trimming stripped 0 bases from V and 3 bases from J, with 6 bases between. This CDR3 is CASSLGTDYGYTF. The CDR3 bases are TGCGCCAGCAGCTTGGGGACAGACTATGGCTACACCTTC.

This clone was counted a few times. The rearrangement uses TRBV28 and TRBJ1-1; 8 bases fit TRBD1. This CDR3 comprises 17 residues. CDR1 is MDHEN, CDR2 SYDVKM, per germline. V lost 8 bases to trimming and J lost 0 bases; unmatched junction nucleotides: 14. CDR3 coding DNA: TGTGCCAGCCGGACAGGGAGGCCTTATGCGATGAACACTGAAGCTTTCTTT. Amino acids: CASRTGRPYAMNTEAFF.

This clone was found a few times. CDR3 residues: CASSLFGQGLIEKLFF. The DNA for the CDR3 is TGTGCCAGCAGCTTGTTCGGACAGGGGCTAATTGAAAAACTGTTTTTT. The chain recombines TRBV5-6 with TRBJ1-4; 9 nucleotides match TRBD1. The V segment lost 1 base and the J segment 7 bases; nucleotides outside the gene matches: 8. The CDR3 length is 16 residues. Germline values: CDR1 SGHDT, CDR2 YYEEEE.

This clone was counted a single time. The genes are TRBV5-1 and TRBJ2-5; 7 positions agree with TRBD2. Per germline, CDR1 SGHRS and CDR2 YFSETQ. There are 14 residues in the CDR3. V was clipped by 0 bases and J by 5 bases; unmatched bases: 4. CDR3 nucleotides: TGCGCCAGCAGCTTGGCCGATAGCGGGGAGACCCAGTACTTC. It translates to CASSLADSGETQYF.

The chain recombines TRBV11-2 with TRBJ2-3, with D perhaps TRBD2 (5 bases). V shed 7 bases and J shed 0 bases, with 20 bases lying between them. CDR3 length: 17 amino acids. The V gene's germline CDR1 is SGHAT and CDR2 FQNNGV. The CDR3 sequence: CASTSRLAGLSTDTQYF. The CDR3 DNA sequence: TGTGCCAGCACGAGTAGGTTGGCGGGCCTAAGCACAGATACGCAGTATTTT.

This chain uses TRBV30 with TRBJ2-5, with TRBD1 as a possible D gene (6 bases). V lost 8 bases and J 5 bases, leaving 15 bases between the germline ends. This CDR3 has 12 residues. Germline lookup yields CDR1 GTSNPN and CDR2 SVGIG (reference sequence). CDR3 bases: TGTGCCGCCACCCAGGGGTTGGAGACCCAGTACTTC. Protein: CAATQGLETQYF.

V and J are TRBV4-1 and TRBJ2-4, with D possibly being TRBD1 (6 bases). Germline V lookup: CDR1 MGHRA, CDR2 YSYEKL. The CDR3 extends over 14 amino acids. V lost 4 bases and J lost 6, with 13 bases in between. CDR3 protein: CASSLSTGSNIQYF. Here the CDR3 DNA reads TGCGCCAGCAGCCTCTCTACAGGGTCAAACATTCAGTACTTC.

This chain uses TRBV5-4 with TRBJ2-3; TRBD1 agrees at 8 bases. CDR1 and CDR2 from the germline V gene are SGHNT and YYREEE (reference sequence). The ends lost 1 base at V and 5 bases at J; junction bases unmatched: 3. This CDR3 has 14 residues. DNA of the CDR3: TGTGCCAGCAGCTTGTCAGGGGGCTTAGATACGCAGTATTTT. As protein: CASSLSGGLDTQYF.

CDR3 in DNA: TGTGCCAGTAGATCTCCGGACAGGGGCACAGATACGCAGTATTTT. Its translation is CASRSPDRGTDTQYF. V usage is TRBV19 and J usage is TRBJ2-3; TRBD1 agrees at 8 bases. The CDR3 extends over 15 amino acids. The germline V gene has CDR1 LNHDA and CDR2 SQIVND (reference sequence). Losses at the gene ends were 6 bases for V and 1 base for J; bases not matched to a gene: 6.

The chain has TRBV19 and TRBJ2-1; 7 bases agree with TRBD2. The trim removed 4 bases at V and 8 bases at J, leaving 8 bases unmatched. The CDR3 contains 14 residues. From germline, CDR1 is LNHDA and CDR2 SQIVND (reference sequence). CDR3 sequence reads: CASSSRDYGDEQFF. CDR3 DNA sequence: TGTGCCAGTAGTAGCAGGGACTACGGGGATGAGCAGTTCTTC.

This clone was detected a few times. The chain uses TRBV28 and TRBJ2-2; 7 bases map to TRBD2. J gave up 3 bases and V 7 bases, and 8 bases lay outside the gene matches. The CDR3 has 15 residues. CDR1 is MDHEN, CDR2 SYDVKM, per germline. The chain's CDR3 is CASTSGGTYTGELFF. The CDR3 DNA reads TGTGCCAGCACTTCCGGGGGGACTTACACCGGGGAGCTGTTTTTT. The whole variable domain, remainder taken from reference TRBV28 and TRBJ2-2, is DVKVTQSSRYLVKRTGEKVFLECVQDMDHENMFWYRQDPGLGLRLIYFSYDVKMKEKGDIPEGYSVSREKKERFSLILESASTNQTSMYLCASTSGGTYTGELFFGEGSRLTVL.

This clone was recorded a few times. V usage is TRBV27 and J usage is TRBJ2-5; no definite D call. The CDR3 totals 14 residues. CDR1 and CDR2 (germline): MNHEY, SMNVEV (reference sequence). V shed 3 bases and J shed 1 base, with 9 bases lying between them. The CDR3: CASSFAAAQETQYF. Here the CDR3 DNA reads TGTGCCAGCAGTTTTGCGGCGGCCCAAGAGACCCAGTACTTC.

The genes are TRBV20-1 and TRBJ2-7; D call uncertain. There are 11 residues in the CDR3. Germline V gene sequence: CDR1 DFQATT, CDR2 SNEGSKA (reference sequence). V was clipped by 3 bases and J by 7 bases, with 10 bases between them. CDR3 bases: TGCAGTGCTAGCGAAGCGTCTGAGCAGTACGTC. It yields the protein CSASEASEQYV.

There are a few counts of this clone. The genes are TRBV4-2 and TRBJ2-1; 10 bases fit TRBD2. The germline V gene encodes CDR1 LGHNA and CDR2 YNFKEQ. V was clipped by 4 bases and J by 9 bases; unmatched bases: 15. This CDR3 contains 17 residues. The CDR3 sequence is CASSRGRVVAGGGEQFF. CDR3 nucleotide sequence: TGTGCCAGCAGCCGGGGCAGGGTGGTAGCGGGAGGAGGTGAGCAGTTCTTC.

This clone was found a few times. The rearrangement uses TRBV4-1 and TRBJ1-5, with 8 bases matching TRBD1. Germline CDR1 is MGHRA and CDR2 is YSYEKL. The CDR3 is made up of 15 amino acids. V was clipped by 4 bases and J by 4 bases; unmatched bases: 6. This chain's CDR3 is CASSRGTGGNQPQHF. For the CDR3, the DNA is TGCGCCAGCAGCCGGGGGACAGGTGGGAATCAGCCCCAGCATTTT.

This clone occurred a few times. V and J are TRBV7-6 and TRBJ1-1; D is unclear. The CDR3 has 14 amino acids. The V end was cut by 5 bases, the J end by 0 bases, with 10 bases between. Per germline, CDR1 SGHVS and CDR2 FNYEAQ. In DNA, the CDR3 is TGTGCCAGCAGCCGCGAGGAGCTGAACACTGAAGCTTTCTTT. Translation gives CASSREELNTEAFF.